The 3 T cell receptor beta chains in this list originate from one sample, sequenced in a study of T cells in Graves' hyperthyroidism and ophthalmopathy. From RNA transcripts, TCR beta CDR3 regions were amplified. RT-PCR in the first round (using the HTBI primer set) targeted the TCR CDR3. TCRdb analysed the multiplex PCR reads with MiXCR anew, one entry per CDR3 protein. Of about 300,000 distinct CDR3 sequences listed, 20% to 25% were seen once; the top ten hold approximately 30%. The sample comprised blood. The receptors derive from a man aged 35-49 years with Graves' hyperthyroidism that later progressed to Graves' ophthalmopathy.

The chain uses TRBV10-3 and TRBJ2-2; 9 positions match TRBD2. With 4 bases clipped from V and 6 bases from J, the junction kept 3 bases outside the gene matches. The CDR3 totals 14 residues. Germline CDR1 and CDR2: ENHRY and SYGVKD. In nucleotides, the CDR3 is TGTGCCATCAGTGGGCGGGAGGGTCCCGGGGAGCTGTTTTTT. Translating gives CAISGREGPGELFF.

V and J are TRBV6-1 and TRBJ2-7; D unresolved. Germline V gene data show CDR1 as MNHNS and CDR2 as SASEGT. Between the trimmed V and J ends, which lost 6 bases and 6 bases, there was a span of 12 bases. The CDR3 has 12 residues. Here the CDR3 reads CASSPRPGEQYF. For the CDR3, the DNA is TGTGCCAGCAGCCCCCGGCCGGGCGAGCAGTACTTC.

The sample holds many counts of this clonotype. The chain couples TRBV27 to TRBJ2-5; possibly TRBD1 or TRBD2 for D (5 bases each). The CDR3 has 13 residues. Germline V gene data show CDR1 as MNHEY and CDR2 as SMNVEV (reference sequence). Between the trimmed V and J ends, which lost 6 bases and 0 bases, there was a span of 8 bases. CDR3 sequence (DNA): TGTGCCAGCAGGGGGACCAACCAAGAGACCCAGTACTTC. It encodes CASRGTNQETQYF.